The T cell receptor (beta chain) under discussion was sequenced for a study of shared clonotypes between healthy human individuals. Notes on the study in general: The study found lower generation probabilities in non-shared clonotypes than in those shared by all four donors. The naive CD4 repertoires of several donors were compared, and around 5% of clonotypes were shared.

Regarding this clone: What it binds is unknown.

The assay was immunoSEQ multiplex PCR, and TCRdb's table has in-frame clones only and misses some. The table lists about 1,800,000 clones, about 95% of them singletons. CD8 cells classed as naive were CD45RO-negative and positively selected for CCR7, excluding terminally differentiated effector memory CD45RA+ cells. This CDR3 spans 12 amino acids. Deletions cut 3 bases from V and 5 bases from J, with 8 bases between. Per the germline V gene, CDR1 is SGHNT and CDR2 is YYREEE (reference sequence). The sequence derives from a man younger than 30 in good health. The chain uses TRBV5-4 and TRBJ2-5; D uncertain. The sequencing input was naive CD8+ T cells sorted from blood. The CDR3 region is CASSSLGETQYF. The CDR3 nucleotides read TGTGCCAGCAGCTCTTTGGGGGAGACCCAGTACTTC.